The clone carrying this TCR beta chain was seen many times. Using its own MiXCR run on the PCR reads, TCRdb lists one record per CDR3 protein. The sample includes around 19,000 distinct CDR3 sequences, approximately 50% of them seen just once. V lost 3 bases and J lost 3; bases outside the gene matches: 4. CDR1 is SGHAT and CDR2 is FQNNGV in the germline V gene. The CDR3 totals 14 residues. Samples came from patients with localized non-small cell lung adenocarcinoma. The record originates from a study of CD4 and CD8 cells across lung adenocarcinoma regions. The sequence came from a female donor with lung adenocarcinoma. The CD4 and CD8 labels of this study may be unreliable. Sequencing used CD8+ T cells from the center of a lung tumor. The chain uses TRBV11-2 and TRBJ2-7; 8 bases agree with TRBD1. The CDR3 bases are TGTGCCAGCAGCTTCTTCGGACAGGGCTACGAGCAGTACTTC. Its translation is CASSFFGQGYEQYF.